These 5 T cell receptor beta chains were sequenced from one sample in a study of cytomegalovirus exposure and HLA in healthy donors. PCR primers comprised 60 Vbeta and 13 Jbeta primers. Sequencing was performed with immunoSEQ multiplex PCR; in TCRdb, only in-frame clones are kept and a portion is missing. The sample records approximately 80,000 clones, around 70% being singletons. Source material: PBMCs. These receptors came from a woman in her forties in good health and CMV-seropositive.

The chain is built from TRBV6-1 and TRBJ1-1; D unresolved. The CDR3 runs 14 residues. Trimming shortened V by 2 bases and J by 6 bases, and 13 bases separated the two germline ends. Germline CDR1 reads MNHNS; CDR2 reads SASEGT. The CDR3 loop is CASSERLGSSEAFF. The CDR3 DNA reads TGTGCCAGCAGTGAACGGCTCGGGTCATCTGAAGCTTTCTTT.

In this sample, this clone turned up once. The chain joins TRBV7-8 to TRBJ2-7; 7 bases line up with TRBD1. Germline CDR1 is SGHVS and CDR2 is FQNEAQ. The CDR3 contains 15 residues. V gave up 3 bases and J gave up 0 bases; unmatched junction bases: 5. CDR3: CASSLGTAFSYEQYF. The CDR3 DNA is TGTGCCAGCAGCTTGGGGACAGCGTTCTCCTACGAGCAGTACTTC. Combining the CDR3 with reference TRBV7-8 and TRBJ2-7 gives the whole variable domain GAGVSQSPRYKVAKRGQDVALRCDPISGHVSLFWYQQALGQGPEFLTYFQNEAQLDKSGLPSDRFFAERPEGSVSTLKIQRTQQEDSAVYLCASSLGTAFSYEQYFGPGTRLTVT.

The V gene is TRBV15, the J gene TRBJ2-7; D call uncertain. The CDR3 has 16 amino acids. Germline V gene data show CDR1 as LNHNV and CDR2 as YYDKDF (reference sequence). V was pared by 1 base and J by 2 bases, with 15 bases between. The CDR3 loop reads CATSRATAAETYEQYF. The CDR3 DNA sequence: TGTGCCACCAGCAGAGCAACAGCAGCCGAAACCTACGAGCAGTACTTC.

The V and J genes are TRBV20-1 and TRBJ2-7; D possibly corresponds to TRBD2 (6 bases). V was shortened by 6 bases and J by 1 base, with 7 bases between the two germline ends. The CDR3 has 11 amino acids. CDR1 is DFQATT, CDR2 SNEGSKA, per germline (reference sequence). CDR3 bases: TGCAGTGCAGGGACTTCCTACGAGCAGTACTTC. Its protein product is CSAGTSYEQYF.

As for this clone: Different DNA sequences within this sample yield the same CDR3. J is TRBJ2-1 and V is TRBV5-1; D unresolved. Trimming shortened V by 0 bases and J by 0 bases, and 7 bases separated the two germline ends. The CDR3 runs to 15 residues. The germline V gene encodes CDR1 SGHRS and CDR2 YFSETQ. CDR3 DNA: TGCGCCAGCAGCTTGGGACAATCCTCCTACAATGAGCAGTTCTTC. It translates to CASSLGQSSYNEQFF.